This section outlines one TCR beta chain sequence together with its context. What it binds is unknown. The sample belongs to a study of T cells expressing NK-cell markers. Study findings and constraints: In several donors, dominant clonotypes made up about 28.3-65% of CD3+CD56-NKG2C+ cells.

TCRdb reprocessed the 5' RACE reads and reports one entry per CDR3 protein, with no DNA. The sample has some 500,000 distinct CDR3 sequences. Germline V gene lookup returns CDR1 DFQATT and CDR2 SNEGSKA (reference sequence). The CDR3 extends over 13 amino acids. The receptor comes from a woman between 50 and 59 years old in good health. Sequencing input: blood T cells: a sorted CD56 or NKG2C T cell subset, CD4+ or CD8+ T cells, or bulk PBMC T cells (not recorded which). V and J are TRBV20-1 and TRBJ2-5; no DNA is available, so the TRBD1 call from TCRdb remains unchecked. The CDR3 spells CSAEGQSQETQYF.